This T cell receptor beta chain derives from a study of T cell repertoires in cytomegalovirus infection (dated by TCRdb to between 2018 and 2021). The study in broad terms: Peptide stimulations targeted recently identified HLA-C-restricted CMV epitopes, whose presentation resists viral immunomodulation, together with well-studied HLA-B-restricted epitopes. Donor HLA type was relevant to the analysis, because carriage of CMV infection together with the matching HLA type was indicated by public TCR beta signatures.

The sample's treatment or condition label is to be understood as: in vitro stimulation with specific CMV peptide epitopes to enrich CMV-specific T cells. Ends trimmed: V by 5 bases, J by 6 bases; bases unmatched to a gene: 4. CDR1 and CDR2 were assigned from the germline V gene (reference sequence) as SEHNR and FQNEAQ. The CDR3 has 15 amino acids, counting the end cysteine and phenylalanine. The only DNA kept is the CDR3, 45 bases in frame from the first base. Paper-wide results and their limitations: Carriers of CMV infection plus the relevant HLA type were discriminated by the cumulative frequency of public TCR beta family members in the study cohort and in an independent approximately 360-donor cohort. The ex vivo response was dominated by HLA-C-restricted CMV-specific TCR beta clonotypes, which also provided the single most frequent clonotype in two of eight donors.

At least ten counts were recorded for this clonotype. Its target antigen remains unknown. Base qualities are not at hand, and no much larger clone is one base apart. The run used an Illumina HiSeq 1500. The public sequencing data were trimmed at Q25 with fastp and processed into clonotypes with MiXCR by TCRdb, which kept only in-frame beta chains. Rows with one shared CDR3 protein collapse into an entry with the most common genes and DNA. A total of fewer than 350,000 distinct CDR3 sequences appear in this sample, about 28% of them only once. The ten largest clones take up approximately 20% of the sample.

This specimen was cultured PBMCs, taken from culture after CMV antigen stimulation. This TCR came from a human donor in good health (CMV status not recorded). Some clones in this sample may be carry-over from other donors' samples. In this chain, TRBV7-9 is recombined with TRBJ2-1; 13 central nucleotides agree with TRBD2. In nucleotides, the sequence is TGTGCCAGCAGCCCAACTAGCGGGGGGGCCAATGAGCAGTTCTTC. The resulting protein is CASSPTSGGANEQFF.